The rows below give T cell receptor beta chains drawn from one sample of a study of Graves' ophthalmopathy and Graves' hyperthyroidism. TCRdb itself ran the multiplex PCR reads through MiXCR, one entry per CDR3 protein. This table has 500,000 to 700,000 distinct CDR3 sequences, 20% to 25% appearing once. Material: peripheral blood. The source of these receptors is a woman aged 18-29 years with stable Graves' hyperthyroidism. Some clones in this sample may be carry-over from other donors' samples. CDR3s include the opening cysteine and the closing phenylalanine or tryptophan. The order of the fields is D gene, J gene, clone size, V gene, CDR3 DNA, CDR3 protein. D genes are given only for firm matches. Size values are once, few and many counts, or a class for expanded clones, and some rows have none.

d_call: -
j_call: TRBJ1-5
clone_size: -
v_call: TRBV30
cdr3_nt: TGTGCCTGGAGTGTAGGGACCTTCGATCAGCCCCAGCATTTT
cdr3_aa: CAWSVGTFDQPQHF

d_call: -
j_call: TRBJ1-2
clone_size: many
v_call: TRBV7-9
cdr3_nt: TGTGCCAGCGCCTTAAACTATGGCTACACCTTC
cdr3_aa: CASALNYGYTF

d_call: TRBD2
j_call: TRBJ2-2
clone_size: -
v_call: TRBV4-2
cdr3_nt: TGTGCCAGCAGCCCCCGAGCGGGGGGGCGATCTCGGTTCACCGGGGAGCTGTTTTTT
cdr3_aa: CASSPRAGGRSRFTGELFF

d_call: -
j_call: TRBJ1-5
clone_size: -
v_call: TRBV28
cdr3_nt: TGTGCCAGCAGTTTTGCCCTAAGCAATCAGCCCCAGCATTTT
cdr3_aa: CASSFALSNQPQHF

d_call: -
j_call: TRBJ2-7
clone_size: many
v_call: TRBV20-1
cdr3_nt: TGCAGTGCTAGCCCGACGGGGGTTACCTACGAGCAGTACTTC
cdr3_aa: CSASPTGVTYEQYF

d_call: -
j_call: TRBJ1-1
clone_size: many
v_call: TRBV6-4
cdr3_nt: TGTGCCAGCAAGGGGGCTGAAGCTTTCTTT
cdr3_aa: CASKGAEAFF

d_call: -
j_call: TRBJ2-5
clone_size: few
v_call: TRBV6-1
cdr3_nt: TGTGCCAGCAGTGCTATGGGGGAGACCCAGTACTTC
cdr3_aa: CASSAMGETQYF

d_call: -
j_call: TRBJ2-7
clone_size: -
v_call: TRBV4-1
cdr3_nt: TGCGCCAGCAGCCAAGACTCGGGGGGCAACGAGCAGTACTTC
cdr3_aa: CASSQDSGGNEQYF

d_call: -
j_call: TRBJ2-7
clone_size: many
v_call: TRBV19
cdr3_nt: TGTGCCAGTAGCTCTTCCTGGACAGATCCCTACGAGCAGTACTTC
cdr3_aa: CASSSSWTDPYEQYF

d_call: -
j_call: TRBJ1-5
clone_size: many
v_call: TRBV28
cdr3_nt: TGTGCCAGCAGTTCTAGAGATCAGCCCCAGCATTTT
cdr3_aa: CASSSRDQPQHF

d_call: -
j_call: TRBJ1-5
clone_size: many
v_call: TRBV19
cdr3_nt: TGTGCCAGTACCCCTCTGGGGAGCGGTATTTTAAGCAATCAGCCCCAGCATTTT
cdr3_aa: CASTPLGSGILSNQPQHF

d_call: -
j_call: TRBJ1-1
clone_size: many
v_call: TRBV12-3/TRBV12-4
cdr3_nt: TGTGCCAGCAGTTTTTCGGGGACGGTGATGGGTGCTTTCTTT
cdr3_aa: CASSFSGTVMGAFF

d_call: TRBD1
j_call: TRBJ1-3
clone_size: many
v_call: TRBV30
cdr3_nt: TGTGCCCGAGGGAGACAGGGCGCGCCCTTATATTTT
cdr3_aa: CARGRQGAPLYF

d_call: -
j_call: TRBJ2-7
clone_size: -
v_call: TRBV29-1
cdr3_nt: TGCAGCGTTGGGGGCCCTACAGGGATTCTTACCTACGAGCAGTACTTC
cdr3_aa: CSVGGPTGILTYEQYF

d_call: -
j_call: TRBJ1-5
clone_size: many
v_call: TRBV6-1
cdr3_nt: TGTGCCAGCTGGGAAGCGGGCAATCAGCCCCAGCATTTT
cdr3_aa: CASWEAGNQPQHF